Below, 22 T cell receptor beta chains from the same sample are listed, as sequenced in a study of cytomegalovirus exposure and HLA in healthy donors (dated by TCRdb to about 2017). The library was obtained by the immunoSEQ multiplex PCR assay. For the multiplex PCR, a mixture combining 60 forward primers for TCR Vbeta segments and 13 reverse primers for TCR Jbeta segments was used. The source is immuneACCESS, and TCRdb retained only in-frame sequences with V and J called. Part of the clones is not carried over; for the studies checked, unresolved V genes explain less than half of this, and the remainder is unexplained. For this sample the table gives 200,000 to 250,000 clones, of which more than 60% were detected only once. 2.5% to 3% of the sample lies in the top ten. The sequenced sample consisted of PBMCs. The origin of the receptors is a woman aged 55-75 years in good health and CMV-seropositive.

This sequence joins TRBV5-4 and TRBJ2-5, with D perhaps TRBD2 (5 bases). The CDR3 is made up of 14 amino acids. CDR1 and CDR2 (germline): SGHNT, YYREEE (reference sequence). The V end was cut by 3 bases, the J end by 4 bases, with 13 bases between. Here the CDR3 reads CASSSRALGETQYF. Here the CDR3 DNA reads TGTGCCAGCAGCTCGAGGGCCCTGGGAGAGACCCAGTACTTC. Complete variable domain (other parts from reference TRBV5-4 and TRBJ2-5): ETGVTQSPTHLIKTRGQQVTLRCSSQSGHNTVSWYQQALGQGPQFIFQYYREEENGRGNFPPRFSGLQFPNYSSELNVNALELDDSALYLCASSSRALGETQYFGPGTRLLVL.

The chain combines TRBV18 with TRBJ1-4; D may be TRBD1 (5 bases). V was shortened by 4 bases and J by 3 bases, with 15 bases between the two germline ends. The CDR3 is 16 amino acids. Germline V CDR1 and CDR2: KGHSH, LQKENI. This chain's CDR3 is CASSRFRQNPNEKLFF. CDR3 DNA: TGTGCCAGCTCACGCTTTCGACAGAACCCTAATGAAAAACTGTTTTTT.

The V gene is TRBV7-2, the J gene TRBJ2-7; 10 nucleotides align to TRBD2. The V gene end was trimmed by 3 bases and the J gene end by 7 bases; junction bases not matched to a gene: 9. This CDR3 comprises 15 residues. Germline V gives CDR1 SGHTA, CDR2 FQGNSA. The CDR3 DNA sequence: TGTGCCAGCAGCTTTCAGCGGGGGGGGAGGGGGGAGCAGTACTTC. Encoded protein: CASSFQRGGRGEQYF.

The CDR3, as DNA: TGTGCCCATCCGAACAGGGGGGGCTATGGCTACACCTTC. Its protein product is CAHPNRGGYGYTF. This chain connects TRBV30 to TRBJ1-2, with TRBD1 matching 8 bases. Germline V CDR1 and CDR2: GTSNPN, SVGIG (reference sequence). After removal of 8 bases from V and 4 bases from J, the junction contained 9 bases not matched to a gene. The CDR3 extends over 13 amino acids.

DNA of the CDR3: TGTGCCAGCAGCCAAGAGGGGGCGGATGGCTACACCTTC. Translated, it gives CASSQEGADGYTF. V gene TRBV4-2 combines with J gene TRBJ1-2; tentative D call: TRBD1 (6 bases). Germline loops: CDR1 LGHNA, CDR2 YNFKEQ. V lost 0 bases to trimming and J lost 6 bases, with 8 bases between them. The CDR3 covers 13 residues.

With regard to this clone: This same CDR3 is encoded by further DNA sequences in the sample. V is TRBV5-1 and J is TRBJ2-2; 8 nucleotides align to TRBD1. Germline trimming cut 3 bases from V and 2 bases from J; bases unmatched to any gene: 3. CDR1 is SGHRS, CDR2 YFSETQ, per germline. The CDR3 runs to 15 residues. CDR3 nucleotide sequence: TGCGCCAGCAGCTCCGGACAGGGTAACACCGGGGAGCTGTTTTTT. This codes for CASSSGQGNTGELFF.

This clone appeared once. This chain connects TRBV9 to TRBJ2-1; TRBD2 is a possible D gene (5 bases). V was trimmed by 6 bases and J by 3 bases, leaving 10 bases between them. The CDR3 is 13 amino acids. Germline V gene sequence: CDR1 SGDLS, CDR2 YYNGEE. The CDR3 region is CASTTGLYNEQFF. The CDR3 nucleotides read TGTGCCAGCACCACCGGACTCTACAATGAGCAGTTCTTC.

The genes are TRBV5-1 and TRBJ2-7; weak D call: TRBD1 (7 bases). V lost 4 bases to trimming and J lost 5 bases, with 19 bases between them. The CDR3 is made up of 15 amino acids. Germline CDR1 and CDR2: SGHRS and YFSETQ. CDR3 protein: CASSPSLQGGNEQYF. CDR3 DNA: TGCGCCAGCAGCCCCAGTCTCCAGGGGGGCAACGAGCAGTACTTC.

The V and J genes are TRBV4-1 and TRBJ2-4, with no clear D. There are 17 residues in the CDR3. V gave up 3 bases and J gave up 0 bases, with 15 bases separating them. The V gene's germline CDR1 is MGHRA and CDR2 YSYEKL. CDR3 coding DNA: TGCGCCAGCAGCCAGTTCTCTCTTAGACTAGCCAAAAACATTCAGTACTTC. Protein: CASSQFSLRLAKNIQYF.

The rearrangement joins TRBV29-1 to TRBJ2-5; a weak D match, TRBD1 (6 bases). The DNA end is more similar to TRBJ2-7, so the J call may be wrong. The CDR3 runs 12 residues. CDR1 is SQVTM, CDR2 ANQGSEA, per germline. The CDR3 DNA reads TGCAGCGTGGAACTGGGGGCAGGCGAGCAGTACTTC. Translated, it gives CSVELGAGEQYF.

This clone was observed once. The genes are TRBV6-5 and TRBJ1-1; no definite D call. V was pared by 6 bases and J by 1 base, with 12 bases between. There are 14 residues in the CDR3. Germline-derived CDR1 and CDR2 are MNHEY and SVGAGI. In DNA, the CDR3 is TGTGCCAGCAGCAAAACTAGGCAGAACACTGAAGCTTTCTTT. It yields the protein CASSKTRQNTEAFF.

V and J are TRBV19 and TRBJ1-3; 9 positions match TRBD1. The CDR3 totals 15 residues. Germline V gene data show CDR1 as LNHDA and CDR2 as SQIVND (reference sequence). The V segment lost 6 bases and the J segment 4 bases; nucleotides outside the gene matches: 7. The CDR3 DNA is TGTGCCAGTAGAACAGGGGGCGCCGGGGGAAACACCATATATTTT. This translates into CASRTGGAGGNTIYF.

The rearrangement uses TRBV6-6 and TRBJ2-3; TRBD2 aligns across 9 bases. After removal of 8 bases from V and 6 bases from J, the junction contained 6 bases not matched to a gene. Germline V gene sequence: CDR1 MNHNY, CDR2 SVGAGI (reference sequence). This CDR3 region has 13 residues. CDR3 loop: CASLAGASDTQYF. CDR3 sequence (DNA): TGTGCCAGCTTAGCGGGGGCTTCGGATACGCAGTATTTT.

Worth noting for this clone: The junction does not match germline at one end; this may be a read error. V is TRBV7-9 and J is TRBJ2-2; 9 positions agree with TRBD2. CDR3 length: 16 residues. Germline CDR1 is SEHNR and CDR2 is FQNEAQ (reference sequence). As DNA, the CDR3 is TGTTCCAGCAGATTGACTAGCGGACGGGACACCGGGGAGCTGTTTTTT. As protein: CSSRLTSGRDTGELFF.

The genes are TRBV28 and TRBJ2-5; no definite D call. Matching the DNA end better, TRBJ2-7 makes the J call doubtful. Germline V gene data show CDR1 as MDHEN and CDR2 as SYDVKM. The CDR3 sequence is 12 residues long. The CDR3, as DNA: TGTGCCAGCAGTTTGGACTCCTACGAGCAGTACTTC. Amino acid sequence: CASSLDSYEQYF.

The chain has TRBV4-1 and TRBJ2-5; D not resolved. Germline CDR1 reads MGHRA; CDR2 reads YSYEKL. This CDR3 contains 17 residues. Between the trimmed V and J ends, which lost 0 bases and 7 bases, there was a span of 21 bases. The CDR3: CASSQEMFGYVARTQYF. The CDR3 DNA sequence: TGCGCCAGCAGCCAAGAGATGTTTGGTTACGTGGCCCGGACCCAGTACTTC.

The rearrangement uses TRBV7-6 and TRBJ1-2; 9 bases match TRBD1. The trim removed 3 bases at V and 8 bases at J, leaving 10 bases unmatched. This CDR3 region has 15 residues. Germline V CDR1 and CDR2: SGHVS, FNYEAQ. The CDR3 DNA reads as TGTGCCAGCAGCTTTGCATCACAGGGGGCTCAGGGCTACACCTTC. Translation: CASSFASQGAQGYTF.

V gene TRBV27 combines with J gene TRBJ2-3; D gene ambiguous. V lost 3 bases, J lost 4 bases, and 11 bases lay in between. This CDR3 spans 14 amino acids. Germline assignment: CDR1 MNHEY and CDR2 SMNVEV (reference sequence). The CDR3 loop reads CASSLSYFADTQYF. The CDR3, as DNA: TGTGCCAGCAGTTTGTCCTATTTCGCAGATACGCAGTATTTT.

The rearrangement links TRBV25-1 to TRBJ2-7; 8 nucleotides line up with TRBD1. CDR1 is MGHDK, CDR2 SYGVNS, per germline. This CDR3 has 15 amino acids. Trimming at V came to 1 base and at J to 7 bases, leaving 9 bases not matched to a gene. CDR3 bases: TGTGCCAGCAGTGAATTTGGGACAGGCTTGAAAGAGCAGTACTTC. It codes for CASSEFGTGLKEQYF.

J is TRBJ1-1 and V is TRBV30; 7 positions agree with TRBD1. J lost 4 bases, V lost 5 bases, and 10 bases had no gene match. Germline loops: CDR1 GTSNPN, CDR2 SVGIG (reference sequence). CDR3 length: 14 amino acids. This CDR3 is CAWRRDSTGTEAFF. The CDR3 bases are TGTGCCTGGCGAAGGGACAGCACCGGCACTGAAGCTTTCTTT.

The chain links TRBV2 to TRBJ1-4; D not resolved. This CDR3 contains 13 residues. Germline CDR1 SNHLY, CDR2 FYNNEI. V was pared by 2 bases and J by 5 bases, with 6 bases between. Written as DNA, the CDR3 is TGTGCCAGCAGTGAATGGAGGAATGAAAAACTGTTTTTT. It translates to CASSEWRNEKLFF. Combining the CDR3 with reference TRBV2 and TRBJ1-4 gives the whole variable domain EPEVTQTPSHQVTQMGQEVILRCVPISNHLYFYWYRQILGQKVEFLVSFYNNEISEKSEIFDDQFSVERPDGSNFTLKIRSTKLEDSAMYFCASSEWRNEKLFFGSGTQLSVL.

This clone was seen a few times. The same CDR3 arises from other DNA sequences in this sample as well. The genes are TRBV6-5 and TRBJ1-2; 7 bases agree with TRBD1. V was pared by 0 bases and J by 2 bases, with 0 bases of the junction left unmatched. The CDR3 is made up of 14 amino acids. CDR1 MNHEY and CDR2 SVGAGI come from the germline V gene. The CDR3 spells CASSYSGGNYGYTF. In nucleotides, the CDR3 is TGTGCCAGCAGTTACTCAGGGGGCAACTATGGCTACACCTTC.